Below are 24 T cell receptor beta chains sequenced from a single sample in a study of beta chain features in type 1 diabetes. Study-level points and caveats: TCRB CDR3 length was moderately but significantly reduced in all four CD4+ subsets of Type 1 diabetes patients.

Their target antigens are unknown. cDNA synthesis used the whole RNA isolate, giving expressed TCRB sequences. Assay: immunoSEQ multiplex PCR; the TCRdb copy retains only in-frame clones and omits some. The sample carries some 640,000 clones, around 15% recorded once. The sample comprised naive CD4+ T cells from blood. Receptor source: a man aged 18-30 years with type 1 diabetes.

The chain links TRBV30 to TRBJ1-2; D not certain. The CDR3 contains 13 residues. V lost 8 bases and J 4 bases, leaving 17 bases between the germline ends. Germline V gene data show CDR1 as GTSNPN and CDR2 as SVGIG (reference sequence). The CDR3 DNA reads TGTGCCCGTAATTACTTGGCGGGCTATGGCTACACCTTC. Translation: CARNYLAGYGYTF.

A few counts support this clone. In DNA form, the CDR3 reads TGTGCCAGCAGCGCCGTGGGGGTGAATCAGCCCCAGCATTTT. Translating it yields CASSAVGVNQPQHF. The rearrangement joins TRBV9 to TRBJ1-5; maybe TRBD1 (5 bases). This CDR3 is built from 14 residues. Germline V gives CDR1 SGDLS, CDR2 YYNGEE. V lost 3 bases and J 4 bases, leaving 11 bases between the germline ends. Full variable domain (missing parts from reference TRBV9 and TRBJ1-5): DSGVTQTPKHLITATGQRVTLRCSPRSGDLSVYWYQQSLDQGLQFLIQYYNGEERAKGNILERFSAQQFPDLHSELNLSSLELGDSALYFCASSAVGVNQPQHFGDGTRLSIL.

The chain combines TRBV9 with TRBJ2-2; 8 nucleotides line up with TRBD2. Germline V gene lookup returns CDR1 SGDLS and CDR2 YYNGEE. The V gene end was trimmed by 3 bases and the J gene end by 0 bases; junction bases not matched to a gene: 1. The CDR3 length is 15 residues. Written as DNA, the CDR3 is TGTGCCAGCAGCGCGGGACTAGCGAACACCGGGGAGCTGTTTTTT. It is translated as CASSAGLANTGELFF.

CDR3 nucleotide sequence: TGTGCCAGCAGGCCGCCTTCACAGGGGGCTGAAGCTTTCTTT. Its protein is CASRPPSQGAEAFF. V and J are TRBV6-5 and TRBJ1-1; TRBD1 matches 8 bases. The CDR3 runs to 14 residues. From germline, CDR1 is MNHEY and CDR2 SVGAGI. The ends lost 6 bases at V and 6 bases at J; junction bases unmatched: 9.

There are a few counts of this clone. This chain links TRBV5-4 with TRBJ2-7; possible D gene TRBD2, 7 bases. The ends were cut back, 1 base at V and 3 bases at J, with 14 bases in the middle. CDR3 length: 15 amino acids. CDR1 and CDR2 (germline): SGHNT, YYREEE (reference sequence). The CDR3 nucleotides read TGTGCCAGCAGCTTGTACGGGGGGCTTATCTACGAGCAGTACTTC. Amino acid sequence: CASSLYGGLIYEQYF.

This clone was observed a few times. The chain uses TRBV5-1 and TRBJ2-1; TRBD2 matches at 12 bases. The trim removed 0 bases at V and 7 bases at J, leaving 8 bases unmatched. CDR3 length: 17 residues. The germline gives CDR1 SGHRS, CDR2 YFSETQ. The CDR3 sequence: CASSLAPLAGGVNEQFF. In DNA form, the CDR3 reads TGCGCCAGCAGCTTGGCTCCCCTAGCGGGAGGGGTGAATGAGCAGTTCTTC.

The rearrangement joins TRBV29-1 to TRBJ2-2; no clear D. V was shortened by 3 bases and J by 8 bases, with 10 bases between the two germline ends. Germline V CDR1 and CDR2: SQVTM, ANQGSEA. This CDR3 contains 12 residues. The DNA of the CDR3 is TGCAGCGTTGACTTGGGCGGAGGGGAGCTGTTTTTT. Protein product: CSVDLGGGELFF.

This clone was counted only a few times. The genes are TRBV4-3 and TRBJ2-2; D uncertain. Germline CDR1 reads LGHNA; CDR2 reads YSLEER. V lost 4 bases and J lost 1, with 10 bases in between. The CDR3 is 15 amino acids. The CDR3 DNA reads TGCGCCAGCAGCCCTATAGGATTGAACACCGGGGAGCTGTTTTTT. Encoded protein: CASSPIGLNTGELFF.

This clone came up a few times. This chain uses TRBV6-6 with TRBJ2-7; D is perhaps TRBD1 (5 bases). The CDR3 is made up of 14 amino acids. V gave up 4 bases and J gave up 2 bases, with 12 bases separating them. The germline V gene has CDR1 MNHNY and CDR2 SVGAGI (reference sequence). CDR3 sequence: CASSFQDRPYEQYF. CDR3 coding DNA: TGTGCCAGCAGTTTCCAAGACAGACCCTACGAGCAGTACTTC.

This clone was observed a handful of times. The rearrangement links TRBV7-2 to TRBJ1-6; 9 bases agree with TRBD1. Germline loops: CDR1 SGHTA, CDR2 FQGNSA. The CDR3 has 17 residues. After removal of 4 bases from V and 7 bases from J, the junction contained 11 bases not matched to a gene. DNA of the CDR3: TGTGCCAGCAGCTCAGGAGGCTGGACAGGGGAAAATTCACCCCTCCACTTT. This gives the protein CASSSGGWTGENSPLHF.

This CDR3 is CASSSGVPRAFF. The CDR3 DNA follows: TGTGCCAGCAGCTCTGGAGTCCCCCGAGCTTTCTTT. V usage is TRBV7-2 and J usage is TRBJ1-1; D unclear. CDR3 length: 12 residues. Trimming stripped 4 bases from V and 10 bases from J, with 13 bases between. Germline V gene data show CDR1 as SGHTA and CDR2 as FQGNSA.

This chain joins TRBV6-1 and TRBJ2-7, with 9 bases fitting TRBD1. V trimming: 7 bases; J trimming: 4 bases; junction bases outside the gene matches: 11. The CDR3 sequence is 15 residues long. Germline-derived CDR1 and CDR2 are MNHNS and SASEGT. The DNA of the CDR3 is TGTGCCAGCATGAGAGGGACAGGGTTGTTATACGAGCAGTACTTC. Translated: CASMRGTGLLYEQYF.

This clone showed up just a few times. In nucleotides, the CDR3 is TGCGGAGGCATCGGGACAGGGGGTCGAGGAAGTGGCTACACCTTC. It codes for CGGIGTGGRGSGYTF. The chain couples TRBV29-1 to TRBJ1-2; TRBD1 matches at 11 bases. The germline gives CDR1 SQVTM, CDR2 ANQGSEA. This CDR3 region has 15 residues.

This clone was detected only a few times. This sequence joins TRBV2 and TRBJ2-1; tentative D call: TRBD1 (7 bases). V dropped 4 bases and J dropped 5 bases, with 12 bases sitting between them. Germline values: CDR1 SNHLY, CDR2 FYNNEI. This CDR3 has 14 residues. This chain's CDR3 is CASSAARGDNEQFF. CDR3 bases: TGTGCCAGCAGTGCGGCCAGGGGGGACAATGAGCAGTTCTTC.

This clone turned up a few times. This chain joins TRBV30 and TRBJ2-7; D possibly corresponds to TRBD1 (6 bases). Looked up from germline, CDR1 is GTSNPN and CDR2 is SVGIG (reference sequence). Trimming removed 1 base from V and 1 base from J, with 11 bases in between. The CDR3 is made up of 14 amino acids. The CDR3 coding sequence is TGTGCCTGGAGTGACGACAGGAGGTCCTACGAGCAGTACTTC. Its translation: CAWSDDRRSYEQYF.

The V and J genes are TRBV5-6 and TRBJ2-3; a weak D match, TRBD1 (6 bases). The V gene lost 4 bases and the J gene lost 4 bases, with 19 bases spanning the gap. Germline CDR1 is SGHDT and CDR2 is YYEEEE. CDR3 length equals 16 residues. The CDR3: CASSDSGVRGADTQYF. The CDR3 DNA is TGTGCCAGCAGCGACTCAGGGGTCCGCGGCGCAGATACGCAGTATTTT.

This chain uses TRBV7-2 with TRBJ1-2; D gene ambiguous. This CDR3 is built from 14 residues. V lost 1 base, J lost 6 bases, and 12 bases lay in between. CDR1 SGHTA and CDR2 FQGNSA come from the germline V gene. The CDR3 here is CASSLVGGLDGYTF. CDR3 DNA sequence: TGTGCCAGCAGCTTAGTTGGAGGGTTGGATGGCTACACCTTC. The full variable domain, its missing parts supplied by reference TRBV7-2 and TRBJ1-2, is GAGVSQSPSNKVTEKGKDVELRCDPISGHTALYWYRQSLGQGLEFLIYFQGNSAPDKSGLPSDRFSAERTGGSVSTLTIQRTQQEDSAVYLCASSLVGGLDGYTFGSGTRLTVV.

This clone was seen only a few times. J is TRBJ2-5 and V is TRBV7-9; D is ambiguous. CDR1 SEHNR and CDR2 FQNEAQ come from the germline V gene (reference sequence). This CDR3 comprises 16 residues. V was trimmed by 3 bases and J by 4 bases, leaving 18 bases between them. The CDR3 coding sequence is TGTGCCAGCAGCTTCCTTAGGGCAGGTCCGGCAGAGACCCAGTACTTC. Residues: CASSFLRAGPAETQYF. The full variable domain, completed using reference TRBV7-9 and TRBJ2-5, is DTGVSQNPRHKITKRGQNVTFRCDPISEHNRLYWYRQTLGQGPEFLTYFQNEAQLEKSRLLSDRFSAERPKGSFSTLEIQRTEQGDSAMYLCASSFLRAGPAETQYFGPGTRLLVL.

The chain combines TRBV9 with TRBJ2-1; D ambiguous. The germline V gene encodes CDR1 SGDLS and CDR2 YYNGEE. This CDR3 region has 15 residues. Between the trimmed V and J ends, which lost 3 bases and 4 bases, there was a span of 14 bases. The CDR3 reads CASSAVGREYNEQFF. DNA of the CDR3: TGTGCCAGCAGCGCTGTTGGCAGAGAGTACAATGAGCAGTTCTTC.

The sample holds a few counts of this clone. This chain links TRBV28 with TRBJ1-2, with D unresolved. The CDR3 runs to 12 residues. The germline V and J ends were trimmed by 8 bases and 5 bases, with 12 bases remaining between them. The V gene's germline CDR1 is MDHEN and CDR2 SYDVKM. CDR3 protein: CASQLQGYGYTF. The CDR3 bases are TGTGCCAGCCAGCTCCAAGGATATGGCTACACCTTC.

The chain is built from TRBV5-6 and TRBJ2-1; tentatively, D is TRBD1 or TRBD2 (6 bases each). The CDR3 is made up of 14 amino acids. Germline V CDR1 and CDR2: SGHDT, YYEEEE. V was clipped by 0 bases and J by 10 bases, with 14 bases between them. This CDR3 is CASSLARGRREQFF. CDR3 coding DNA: TGTGCCAGCAGCTTGGCACGGGGGCGCAGGGAGCAGTTCTTC.

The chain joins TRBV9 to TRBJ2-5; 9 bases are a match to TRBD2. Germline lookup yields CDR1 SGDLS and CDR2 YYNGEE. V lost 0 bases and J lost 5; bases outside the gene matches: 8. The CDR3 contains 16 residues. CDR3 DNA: TGTGCCAGCAGCGTAGATGCGGGGGGGCCCTTGGAGACCCAGTACTTC. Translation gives CASSVDAGGPLETQYF.

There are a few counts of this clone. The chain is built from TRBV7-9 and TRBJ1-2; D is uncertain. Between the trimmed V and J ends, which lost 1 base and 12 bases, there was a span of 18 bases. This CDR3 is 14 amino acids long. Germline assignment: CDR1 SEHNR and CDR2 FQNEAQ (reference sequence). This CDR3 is CASSLGPQQLRHTF. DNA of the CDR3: TGTGCCAGCAGCTTAGGTCCCCAACAGCTAAGGCACACCTTC.

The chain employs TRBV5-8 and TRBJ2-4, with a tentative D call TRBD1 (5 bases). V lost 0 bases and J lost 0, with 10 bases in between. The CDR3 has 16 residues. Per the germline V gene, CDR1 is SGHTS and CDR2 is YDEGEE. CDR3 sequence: CASSLVGAVAKNIQYF. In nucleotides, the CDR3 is TGTGCCAGCAGCTTGGTTGGGGCAGTAGCCAAAAACATTCAGTACTTC.